A selection of T cell receptor beta chains follows, all from one sample in a study of blood T cell repertoires in COVID-19. Profiled with immunoSEQ multiplex PCR; TCRdb holds only in-frame clones, not every one. The repertoire holds about 180,000 clones, with 80% to 90% as singletons. Sequenced: peripheral blood. The receptor set was obtained from a man between 18 and 29 years old who had recovered from COVID-19. The CDR3 runs from the conserved cysteine through the conserved F or W. Fields, in order: J gene, CDR3 length, V gene, clone size, D gene, CDR3 DNA, CDR3 protein. The D gene is left open where the match is weak. Clone size is not always given. Where it is, it says once, few, many or a class for expanded clones.

j_call: TRBJ1-6
cdr3_length: 16
v_call: TRBV10-2
clone_size: -
d_call: TRBD1
cdr3_nt: TGCGCCAGCAGTGAGATTATGGACAGGGGTAATTCACCCCTCCACTTT
cdr3_aa: CASSEIMDRGNSPLHF

j_call: TRBJ1-1
cdr3_length: 15
v_call: TRBV9
clone_size: -
d_call: TRBD1
cdr3_nt: TGTGCCAGCAGCGTAGATGGCAGGGGGGACACTGAAGCTTTCTTT
cdr3_aa: CASSVDGRGDTEAFF

j_call: TRBJ2-7
cdr3_length: 16
v_call: TRBV7-2
clone_size: -
d_call: TRBD1
cdr3_nt: TGTGCCAGCAGCTTAGGGTATGGACAGGGACCCTACGAGCAGTACTTC
cdr3_aa: CASSLGYGQGPYEQYF

j_call: TRBJ1-5
cdr3_length: 14
v_call: TRBV6-6
clone_size: -
d_call: -
cdr3_nt: TGTGCCAGCATCAACGGGAGAGAGAATCAGCCCCAGCATTTT
cdr3_aa: CASINGRENQPQHF

j_call: TRBJ2-5
cdr3_length: 13
v_call: TRBV12-3/TRBV12-4
clone_size: -
d_call: -
cdr3_nt: TGTGCCAGCAGCCCCGTGGAGGGGGAGACCCAGTACTTC
cdr3_aa: CASSPVEGETQYF

j_call: TRBJ1-4
cdr3_length: 16
v_call: TRBV4-1
clone_size: -
d_call: -
cdr3_nt: TGCGCCAGCAGCCAAGAAGGGAGGACGGATCATGAAAAACTGTTTTTT
cdr3_aa: CASSQEGRTDHEKLFF

j_call: TRBJ1-1
cdr3_length: 15
v_call: TRBV5-1
clone_size: once
d_call: TRBD1
cdr3_nt: TGCGCCAGCAGCTCGGACGGACAGGGGGGGACTGAAGCTTTCTTT
cdr3_aa: CASSSDGQGGTEAFF

j_call: TRBJ1-4
cdr3_length: 13
v_call: TRBV6-2/TRBV6-3
clone_size: -
d_call: TRBD1
cdr3_nt: TGTGCCAGCAGTCGGACAGGGAATGAAAAACTGTTTTTT
cdr3_aa: CASSRTGNEKLFF

j_call: TRBJ2-5
cdr3_length: 13
v_call: TRBV7-9
clone_size: once
d_call: -
cdr3_nt: TGTGCCAGCAGCCCGGGACATCGAGAGACCCAGTACTTC
cdr3_aa: CASSPGHRETQYF

j_call: TRBJ2-5
cdr3_length: 13
v_call: TRBV19
clone_size: -
d_call: -
cdr3_nt: TGTGCCAGTAGTAATCCGTACCAAGAGACCCAGTACTTC
cdr3_aa: CASSNPYQETQYF

j_call: TRBJ2-1
cdr3_length: 11
v_call: TRBV20-1
clone_size: -
d_call: -
cdr3_nt: TGCAGTGCTAGAGTGGGCTATGAGCAGTTCTTC
cdr3_aa: CSARVGYEQFF

j_call: TRBJ1-2
cdr3_length: 16
v_call: TRBV28
clone_size: -
d_call: TRBD1
cdr3_nt: TGTGCCAGCAGCCCTATCCCGGGACAGGGGGCGAGGGGCTACACCTTC
cdr3_aa: CASSPIPGQGARGYTF

j_call: TRBJ1-2
cdr3_length: 15
v_call: TRBV7-2
clone_size: -
d_call: TRBD1
cdr3_nt: TGTGCCAGCAGAGAGGTCGGACAGGGCGGCTATGGCTACACCTTC
cdr3_aa: CASREVGQGGYGYTF

j_call: TRBJ1-1
cdr3_length: 13
v_call: TRBV29-1
clone_size: -
d_call: TRBD1
cdr3_nt: TGCAGCGCCGCGGACAGGGTGAACACTGAAGCTTTCTTT
cdr3_aa: CSAADRVNTEAFF

j_call: TRBJ1-1
cdr3_length: 14
v_call: TRBV6-2/TRBV6-3
clone_size: -
d_call: -
cdr3_nt: TGTGCCAGCAGTTACTCGACGGGGGACCAGGAAGCTTTCTTT
cdr3_aa: CASSYSTGDQEAFF

j_call: TRBJ2-7
cdr3_length: 14
v_call: TRBV29-1
clone_size: -
d_call: -
cdr3_nt: TGCAGCGTTGAGACAGGCGAAAGCTCCTACGAGCAGTACTTC
cdr3_aa: CSVETGESSYEQYF

j_call: TRBJ2-1
cdr3_length: 16
v_call: TRBV11-2
clone_size: -
d_call: TRBD2
cdr3_nt: TGTGCCAGCAGCTTAGAAGGTAGCGGGAGGGCCAATGAGCAGTTCTTC
cdr3_aa: CASSLEGSGRANEQFF

j_call: TRBJ2-2
cdr3_length: 16
v_call: TRBV5-1
clone_size: -
d_call: TRBD2
cdr3_nt: TGCGCCAGCAGTGGGTTGGGACTAGCGAACACCGGGGAGCTGTTTTTT
cdr3_aa: CASSGLGLANTGELFF

j_call: TRBJ1-1
cdr3_length: 13
v_call: TRBV5-1
clone_size: -
d_call: -
cdr3_nt: TGCGCCAGCTCCCAGGAGGGTTTCGCTGAAGCTTTCTTT
cdr3_aa: CASSQEGFAEAFF

j_call: TRBJ1-6
cdr3_length: 18
v_call: TRBV2
clone_size: -
d_call: TRBD1
cdr3_nt: TGTGCCAGCAGCGGACCCGGGACAGGAGCCTTGGGCAATTCACCCCTCCACTTT
cdr3_aa: CASSGPGTGALGNSPLHF

j_call: TRBJ2-7
cdr3_length: 16
v_call: TRBV5-1
clone_size: -
d_call: TRBD1
cdr3_nt: TGCGCCAGCAGCATAACCGGGACAGGGCCTTCCTACGAGCAGTACTTC
cdr3_aa: CASSITGTGPSYEQYF

j_call: TRBJ1-1
cdr3_length: 15
v_call: TRBV11-2
clone_size: few
d_call: -
cdr3_nt: TGTGCCAGCAGCTTCGCGCAGGGATTGAACACTGAAGCTTTCTTT
cdr3_aa: CASSFAQGLNTEAFF

j_call: TRBJ1-1
cdr3_length: 11
v_call: TRBV29-1
clone_size: -
d_call: -
cdr3_nt: TGCAGCGTTGGGGGGCAGACCGAAGCTTTCTTT
cdr3_aa: CSVGGQTEAFF

j_call: TRBJ1-1
cdr3_length: 13
v_call: TRBV10-3
clone_size: -
d_call: TRBD1
cdr3_nt: TGTGCCATCAGTGTTGACAGGGTCACTGAAGCTTTCTTT
cdr3_aa: CAISVDRVTEAFF

j_call: TRBJ2-7
cdr3_length: 14
v_call: TRBV5-4
clone_size: -
d_call: TRBD2
cdr3_nt: TGTGCCAGCAGCTTTGCAGCGGGAACCTACGAGCAGTACTTC
cdr3_aa: CASSFAAGTYEQYF

j_call: TRBJ2-3
cdr3_length: 16
v_call: TRBV7-2
clone_size: -
d_call: -
cdr3_nt: TGTGCCAGCAGCTCCCCGGCGGGAAGGCGGACAGATACGCAGTATTTT
cdr3_aa: CASSSPAGRRTDTQYF

j_call: TRBJ2-1
cdr3_length: 15
v_call: TRBV28
clone_size: -
d_call: TRBD1
cdr3_nt: TGTGCCAGCAGTTATCGACAGGGGGTGGGCAATGAGCAGTTCTTC
cdr3_aa: CASSYRQGVGNEQFF

j_call: TRBJ2-1
cdr3_length: 14
v_call: TRBV5-1
clone_size: few
d_call: -
cdr3_nt: TGCGCCAGCAGCGGTGGAGGGCCGGGGAATGAGCAGTTCTTC
cdr3_aa: CASSGGGPGNEQFF

j_call: TRBJ1-2
cdr3_length: 13
v_call: TRBV28
clone_size: -
d_call: TRBD1
cdr3_nt: TGTGCCAGCAGTTGGACAGGGGGAGGGGGCTACACCTTC
cdr3_aa: CASSWTGGGGYTF

j_call: TRBJ1-5
cdr3_length: 14
v_call: TRBV12-5
clone_size: -
d_call: TRBD1
cdr3_nt: TGTGCTAGTGGCTCCGGGACAGGGGGCCAGCCCCAGCATTTT
cdr3_aa: CASGSGTGGQPQHF

j_call: TRBJ1-4
cdr3_length: 18
v_call: TRBV4-3
clone_size: -
d_call: -
cdr3_nt: TGCGCCAGCAGCTTGTCTTGGGGGGGCGCATCCACTAATGAAAAACTGTTTTTT
cdr3_aa: CASSLSWGGASTNEKLFF

j_call: TRBJ2-1
cdr3_length: 14
v_call: TRBV7-3
clone_size: -
d_call: TRBD1
cdr3_nt: TGTGCCAGCAGCTTAGGGGACAGGGTCAATGAGCAGTTCTTC
cdr3_aa: CASSLGDRVNEQFF

j_call: TRBJ2-5
cdr3_length: 15
v_call: TRBV3-1/TRBV3-2
clone_size: -
d_call: -
cdr3_nt: TGTGCCAGCAGCCGGTCCATAGGAGACCGGGAGACCCAGTACTTC
cdr3_aa: CASSRSIGDRETQYF

j_call: TRBJ1-2
cdr3_length: 12
v_call: TRBV27
clone_size: -
d_call: TRBD1
cdr3_nt: TGTGCCAGCTGGACAGGGGGGGTAGGCTACACCTTC
cdr3_aa: CASWTGGVGYTF

j_call: TRBJ1-1
cdr3_length: 13
v_call: TRBV6-5
clone_size: -
d_call: -
cdr3_nt: TGTGCCACCCTCGGACAGATGAACACTGAAGCTTTCTTT
cdr3_aa: CATLGQMNTEAFF

j_call: TRBJ2-3
cdr3_length: 15
v_call: TRBV5-1
clone_size: -
d_call: TRBD2
cdr3_nt: TGCGCCAGCAGCTCGGGACTAGCTAGCACAGATACGCAGTATTTT
cdr3_aa: CASSSGLASTDTQYF

j_call: TRBJ2-1
cdr3_length: 13
v_call: TRBV5-8
clone_size: -
d_call: -
cdr3_nt: TGTGCCAGCAGCTTGGACCTAGCTCAAGAGCAGTTCTTC
cdr3_aa: CASSLDLAQEQFF

j_call: TRBJ2-5
cdr3_length: 15
v_call: TRBV7-9
clone_size: -
d_call: -
cdr3_nt: TGTGCCAGCAGCACAATGGCGGGACAGCAAGAGACCCAGTACTTC
cdr3_aa: CASSTMAGQQETQYF

j_call: TRBJ2-1
cdr3_length: 17
v_call: TRBV10-1
clone_size: -
d_call: -
cdr3_nt: TGCGCCAGCAGTGAGTCTACCGGGGTAGCAGGATACAATGAGCAGTTCTTC
cdr3_aa: CASSESTGVAGYNEQFF

j_call: TRBJ2-1
cdr3_length: 13
v_call: TRBV5-1
clone_size: -
d_call: TRBD1
cdr3_nt: TGCGCCAGCAGGTCGGACAGGGGCGATGAGCAGTTCTTC
cdr3_aa: CASRSDRGDEQFF

j_call: TRBJ1-6
cdr3_length: 17
v_call: TRBV30
clone_size: -
d_call: TRBD1
cdr3_nt: TGTGCCTGGAGTGTACTGGTCAGAACAGGGGCGGATTCACCCCTCCACTTT
cdr3_aa: CAWSVLVRTGADSPLHF

j_call: TRBJ1-5
cdr3_length: 15
v_call: TRBV7-2
clone_size: few
d_call: -
cdr3_nt: TGTGCCAGCAGCCCCGAGTCGGGGACTTCGCAGCCCCAGCATTTT
cdr3_aa: CASSPESGTSQPQHF

j_call: TRBJ2-1
cdr3_length: 15
v_call: TRBV10-3
clone_size: -
d_call: TRBD2
cdr3_nt: TGTGCCATCAGTACGACTAGCGGGAGGGGCAATGAGCAGTTCTTC
cdr3_aa: CAISTTSGRGNEQFF

j_call: TRBJ2-3
cdr3_length: 17
v_call: TRBV4-3
clone_size: -
d_call: TRBD2
cdr3_nt: TGCGCCAGCAGCTCCCGGCGAGCGGGGGGGAGCACAGATACGCAGTATTTT
cdr3_aa: CASSSRRAGGSTDTQYF

j_call: TRBJ1-5
cdr3_length: 15
v_call: TRBV18
clone_size: -
d_call: -
cdr3_nt: TGTGCCAGCTCACCAGGGAGAGGGGGAAGTCAGCCCCAGCATTTT
cdr3_aa: CASSPGRGGSQPQHF

j_call: TRBJ2-5
cdr3_length: 15
v_call: TRBV20-1
clone_size: -
d_call: -
cdr3_nt: TGCAGTGCTAGTCGGGGGCGGGAGAGAGTTAAGACCCAGTACTTC
cdr3_aa: CSASRGRERVKTQYF

j_call: TRBJ2-1
cdr3_length: 17
v_call: TRBV23-1
clone_size: once
d_call: -
cdr3_nt: TGCGCCAGCAGTCAATCAACGGGACATAGCTCCTACAATGAGCAGTTCTTC
cdr3_aa: CASSQSTGHSSYNEQFF

j_call: TRBJ1-6
cdr3_length: 14
v_call: TRBV9
clone_size: -
d_call: TRBD1
cdr3_nt: TGTGCCAGCAGCGAAGACAGGGTGGGCTCACCCCTCCACTTT
cdr3_aa: CASSEDRVGSPLHF

j_call: TRBJ2-3
cdr3_length: 13
v_call: TRBV5-4
clone_size: -
d_call: TRBD2
cdr3_nt: TGTGCCAGCAGCCCCGCCGGGACTAGAGAGGGCCATTTT
cdr3_aa: CASSPAGTREGHF

j_call: TRBJ2-3
cdr3_length: 16
v_call: TRBV5-1
clone_size: -
d_call: TRBD1
cdr3_nt: TGCGCCAGCAGCTTGGGCCGGGACAGGGTGGGAGATACGCAGTATTTT
cdr3_aa: CASSLGRDRVGDTQYF

j_call: TRBJ2-7
cdr3_length: 11
v_call: TRBV10-3
clone_size: -
d_call: TRBD2
cdr3_nt: TGTGCCATCAGTGACGGACTAGCGGGCGGCTTC
cdr3_aa: CAISDGLAGGF

j_call: TRBJ2-7
cdr3_length: 18
v_call: TRBV7-8
clone_size: -
d_call: TRBD2
cdr3_nt: TGTGCCAGCAGCCCCTCCCCGGGCGGGAGCACTTGGGGATACGAGCAGTACTTC
cdr3_aa: CASSPSPGGSTWGYEQYF